The T cell receptor (beta chain) under discussion was sequenced for a study of blood T cell repertoires in COVID-19 (dated by TCRdb to 2019 to 2021). Background for the entire study: Collaborator samples came from the United States, Italy and Spain and covered acute and convalescent phases of COVID-19. The material from the prospective study consisted of cDNA or gDNA derived from T cells, B-cell-depleted T cells, or PBMCs. The dataset comprised deeply sampled blood TCRbeta repertoires from subjects exposed to, actively infected with, or recovered from COVID-19. The repertoires were released in a freely available public database meant as a resource for research on the immune response to SARS-CoV-2. The samples were drawn from the first 160 participants of the ongoing ImmuneRACE study and from about 1,200 subjects provided by 6 global collaborators. A de-identified subject ID, COVID-19 status, age in years and sex were almost always included in the sample metadata. Where available, HLA class I and class II types were taken from metadata supplied by the sample provider and were not determined by assay-based typing. Overall study results and their limits: The quantity of clinical and demographic metadata differed by source and by participant and was supplied without curation.

Relative to germline, V is missing 0 bases and J is missing 6 bases, with 15 bases of the junction outside any gene match. Sequences KGHSH (CDR1) and LQKENI (CDR2) are obtained from the germline V gene. The CDR3 sequence holds 19 residues, the cysteine and phenylalanine included. The retained sequence is limited to the CDR3, 57 bases, with the frame set at the first base. TCRbeta CDR3 regions were amplified from genomic DNA by means of the immunoSEQ Assay, a bias-controlled multiplex PCR. From the authors' description of their analysis: The number of nucleated cells in each sample was estimated by amplification of reference gene primers within the assay. To quantify the absolute abundance of each unique TCRbeta CDR3 rearrangement, sequence reads were collapsed and filtered. For each sample, productive Simpson clonality was calculated as the square root of Simpson's diversity index over productive rearrangements. The clones in this table, taken by TCRdb from immuneACCESS, are in-frame only. Not every clone is retained; where verified, under half of the shortfall comes from an unresolved V gene, and the cause of the rest is unknown. V and J calls and clone size come straight from that table; D and trimming were deduced from the DNA. The sample table shows more than 110,000 clones, and about three quarters are seen once. In total, the top ten clones hold less than 15% of the sample.

Whole blood was collected in K2EDTA tubes by collaborating institutions according to the institutions' own protocols. For TCRbeta analysis, collaborators shipped samples in one of three forms: frozen whole blood, isolated PBMCs, or DNA extracted from either of those sample types. Comment on this clone: Its cognate antigen has yet to be identified. No qualities accompany the bases; no much larger clone lies one base away.

The receptor's source is a man of 80 years or more with acute or convalescent COVID-19. Recombination connected TRBV18 to TRBJ1-4, with 8 junctional bases fitting TRBD1. The sample consisted of peripheral blood. The CDR3 region has the sequence CASSPPPTGDIEGYEKLFF. The DNA is TGTGCCAGCTCACCACCGCCGACAGGGGATATCGAAGGGTATGAAAAACTGTTTTTT.